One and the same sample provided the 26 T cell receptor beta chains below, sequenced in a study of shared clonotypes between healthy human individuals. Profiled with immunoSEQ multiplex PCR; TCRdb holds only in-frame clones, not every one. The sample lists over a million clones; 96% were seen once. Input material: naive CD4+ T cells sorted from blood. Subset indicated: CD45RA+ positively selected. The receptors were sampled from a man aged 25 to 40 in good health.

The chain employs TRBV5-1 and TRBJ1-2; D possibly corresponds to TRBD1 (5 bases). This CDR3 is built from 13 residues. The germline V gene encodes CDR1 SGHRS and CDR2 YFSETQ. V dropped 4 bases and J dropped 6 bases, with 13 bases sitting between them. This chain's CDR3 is CASSRGGAHGYTF. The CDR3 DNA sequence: TGCGCCAGCAGCCGCGGAGGGGCCCATGGCTACACCTTC.

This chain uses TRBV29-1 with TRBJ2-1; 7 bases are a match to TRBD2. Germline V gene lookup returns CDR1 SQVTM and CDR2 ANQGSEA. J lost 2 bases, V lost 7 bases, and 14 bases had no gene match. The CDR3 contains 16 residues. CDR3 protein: CSAPLLREKAYNEQFF. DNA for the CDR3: TGCAGCGCCCCTCTCTTGCGGGAGAAGGCCTACAATGAGCAGTTCTTC.

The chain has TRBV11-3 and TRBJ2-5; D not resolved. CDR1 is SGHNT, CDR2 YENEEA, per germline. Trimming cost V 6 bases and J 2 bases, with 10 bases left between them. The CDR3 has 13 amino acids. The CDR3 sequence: CASSDRLQETQYF. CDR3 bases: TGTGCCAGCAGTGACCGTCTTCAAGAGACCCAGTACTTC.

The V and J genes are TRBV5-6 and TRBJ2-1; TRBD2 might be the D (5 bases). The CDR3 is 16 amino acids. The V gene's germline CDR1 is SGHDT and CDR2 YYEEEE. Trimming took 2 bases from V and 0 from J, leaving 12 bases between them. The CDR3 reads CASSFPRTSSYNEQFF. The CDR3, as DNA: TGTGCCAGCAGCTTCCCTAGAACTAGCTCCTACAATGAGCAGTTCTTC.

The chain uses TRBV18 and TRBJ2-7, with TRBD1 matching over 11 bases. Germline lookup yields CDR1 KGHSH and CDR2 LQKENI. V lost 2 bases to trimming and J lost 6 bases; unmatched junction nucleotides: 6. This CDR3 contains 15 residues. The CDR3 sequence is CASSPIPGQGGEQYF. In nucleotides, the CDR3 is TGTGCCAGCTCACCAATACCGGGACAGGGGGGCGAGCAGTACTTC. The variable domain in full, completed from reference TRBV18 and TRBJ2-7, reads NAGVMQNPRHLVRRRGQEARLRCSPMKGHSHVYWYRQLPEEGLKFMVYLQKENIIDESGMPKERFSAEFPKEGPSILRIQQVVRGDSAAYFCASSPIPGQGGEQYFGPGTRLTVT.

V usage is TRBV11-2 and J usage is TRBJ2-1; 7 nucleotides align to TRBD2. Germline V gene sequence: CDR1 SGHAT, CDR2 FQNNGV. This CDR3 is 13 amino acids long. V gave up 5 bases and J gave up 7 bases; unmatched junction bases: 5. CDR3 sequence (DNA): TGTGCCAGCAGCCTTGGAGCGGGAAATGAGCAGTTCTTC. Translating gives CASSLGAGNEQFF.

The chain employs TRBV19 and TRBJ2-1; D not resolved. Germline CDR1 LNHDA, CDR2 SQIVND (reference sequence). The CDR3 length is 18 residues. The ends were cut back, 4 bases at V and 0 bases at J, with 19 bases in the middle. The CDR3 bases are TGTGCCAGTAGTACCCCAAGGACCCGCTTGAGCTCCTACAATGAGCAGTTCTTC. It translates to CASSTPRTRLSSYNEQFF.

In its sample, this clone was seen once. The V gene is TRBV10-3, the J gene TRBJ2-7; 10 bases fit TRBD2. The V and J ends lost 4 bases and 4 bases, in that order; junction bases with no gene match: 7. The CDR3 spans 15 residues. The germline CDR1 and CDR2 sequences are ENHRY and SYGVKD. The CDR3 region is CAISGLAGVQYEQYF. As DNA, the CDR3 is TGTGCCATCAGTGGCCTAGCGGGAGTCCAGTACGAGCAGTACTTC.

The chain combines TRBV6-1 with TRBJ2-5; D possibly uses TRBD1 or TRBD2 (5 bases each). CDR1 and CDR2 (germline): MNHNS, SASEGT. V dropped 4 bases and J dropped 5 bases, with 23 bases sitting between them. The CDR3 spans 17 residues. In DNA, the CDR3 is TGTGCCAGCAGTGCATTGAGACAGACCCACCGCGGGGAGACCCAGTACTTC. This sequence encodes CASSALRQTHRGETQYF.

CDR3 in amino acids: CASSPLPIRRPITGLTDEKLFF. The CDR3, as DNA: TGTGCCAGCTCACCACTCCCTATTAGGCGTCCCATAACGGGTCTAACAGATGAAAAACTGTTTTTT. J is TRBJ1-4 and V is TRBV18; no definite D call. Trimming removed 1 base from V and 6 bases from J, with 33 bases in between. This CDR3 contains 22 residues. Germline CDR1 is KGHSH and CDR2 is LQKENI.

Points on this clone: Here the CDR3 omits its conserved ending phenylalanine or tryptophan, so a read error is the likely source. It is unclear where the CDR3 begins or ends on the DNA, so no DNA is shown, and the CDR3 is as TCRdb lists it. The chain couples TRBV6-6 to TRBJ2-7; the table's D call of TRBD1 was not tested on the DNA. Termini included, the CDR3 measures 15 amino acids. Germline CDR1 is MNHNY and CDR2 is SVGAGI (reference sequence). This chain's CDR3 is CASSYGRGWDRGFSS.

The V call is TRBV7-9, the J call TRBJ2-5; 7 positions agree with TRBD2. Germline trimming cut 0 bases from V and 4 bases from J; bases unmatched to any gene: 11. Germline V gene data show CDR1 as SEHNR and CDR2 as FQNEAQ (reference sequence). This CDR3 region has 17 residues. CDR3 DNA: TGTGCCAGCAGCTTAGCGCTAGAAGCGGGATATGGAGAGACCCAGTACTTC. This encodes CASSLALEAGYGETQYF.

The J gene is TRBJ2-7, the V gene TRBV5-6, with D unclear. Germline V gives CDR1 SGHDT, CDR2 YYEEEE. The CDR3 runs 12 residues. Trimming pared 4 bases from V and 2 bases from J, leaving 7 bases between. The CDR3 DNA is TGTGCCAGCAGCATCCGAACCTACGAGCAGTACTTC. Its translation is CASSIRTYEQYF.

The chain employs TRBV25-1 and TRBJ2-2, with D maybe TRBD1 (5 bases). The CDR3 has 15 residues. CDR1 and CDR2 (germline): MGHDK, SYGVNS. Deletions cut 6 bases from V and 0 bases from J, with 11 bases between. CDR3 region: CASSPRVPNTGELFF. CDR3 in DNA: TGTGCCAGCAGCCCCAGGGTCCCGAACACCGGGGAGCTGTTTTTT.

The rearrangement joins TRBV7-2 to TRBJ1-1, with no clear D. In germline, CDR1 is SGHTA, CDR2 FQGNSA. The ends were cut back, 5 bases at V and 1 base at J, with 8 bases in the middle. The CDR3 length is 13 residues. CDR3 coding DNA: TGTGCCAGCAGCCAAGCCAGGAACACTGAAGCTTTCTTT. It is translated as CASSQARNTEAFF.

CDR3 protein: CASSLEKGLGNIQYF. The CDR3 bases are TGTGCCAGCAGCTTAGAAAAGGGACTTGGGAACATTCAGTACTTC. The chain links TRBV7-2 to TRBJ2-4, with D possibly being TRBD2 (6 bases). This CDR3 comprises 15 residues. Trimming took off 1 base at V and 7 bases at J, with 14 bases between the two ends. Per the germline V gene, CDR1 is SGHTA and CDR2 is FQGNSA.

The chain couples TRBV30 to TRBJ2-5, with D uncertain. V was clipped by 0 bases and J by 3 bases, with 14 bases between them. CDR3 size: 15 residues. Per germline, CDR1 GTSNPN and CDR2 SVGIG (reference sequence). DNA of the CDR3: TGTGCCTGGAGTGTACTGGCATGGGTGGAAGAGACCCAGTACTTC. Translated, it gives CAWSVLAWVEETQYF.

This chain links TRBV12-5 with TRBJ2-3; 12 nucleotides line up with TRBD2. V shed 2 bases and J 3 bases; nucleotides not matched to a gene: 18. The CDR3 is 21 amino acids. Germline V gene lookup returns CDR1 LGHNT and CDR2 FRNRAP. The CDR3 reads CASGLTRLAGDGREKTDTQYF. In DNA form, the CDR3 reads TGTGCTAGTGGTTTGACGCGACTAGCGGGAGACGGGAGGGAGAAGACAGATACGCAGTATTTT.

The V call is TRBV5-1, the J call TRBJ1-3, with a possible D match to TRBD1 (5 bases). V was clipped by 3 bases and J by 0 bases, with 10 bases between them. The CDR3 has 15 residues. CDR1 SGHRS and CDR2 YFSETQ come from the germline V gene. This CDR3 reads CASSWDGHSGNTIYF. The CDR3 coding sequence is TGCGCCAGCAGCTGGGACGGCCACTCTGGAAACACCATATATTTT.

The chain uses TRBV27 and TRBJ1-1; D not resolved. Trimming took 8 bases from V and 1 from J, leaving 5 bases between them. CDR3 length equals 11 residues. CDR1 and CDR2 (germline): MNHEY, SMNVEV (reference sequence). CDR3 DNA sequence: TGTGCCAGCGGTACGAACACTGAAGCTTTCTTT. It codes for CASGTNTEAFF.

This chain's CDR3 is CASSLAWDSRAGELFF. CDR3 DNA sequence: TGCGCCAGCAGCTTGGCATGGGATTCGCGGGCCGGGGAGCTGTTTTTT. The gene calls are TRBV5-1 and TRBJ2-2; a weak D match, TRBD2 (5 bases). Germline V gene sequence: CDR1 SGHRS, CDR2 YFSETQ. This CDR3 contains 16 residues. V shed 0 bases and J shed 6 bases, with 15 bases lying between them. Full variable domain (remainder filled in from reference TRBV5-1 and TRBJ2-2): KAGVTQTPRYLIKTRGQQVTLSCSPISGHRSVSWYQQTPGQGLQFLFEYFSETQRNKGNFPGRFSGRQFSNSRSEMNVSTLELGDSALYLCASSLAWDSRAGELFFGEGSRLTVL.

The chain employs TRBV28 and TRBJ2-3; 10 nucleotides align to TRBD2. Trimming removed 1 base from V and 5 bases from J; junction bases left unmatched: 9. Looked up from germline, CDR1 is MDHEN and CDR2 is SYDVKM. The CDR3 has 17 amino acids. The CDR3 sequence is CASSLFQASGSGDTQYF. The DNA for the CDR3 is TGTGCCAGCAGTTTATTCCAGGCTAGCGGGAGTGGAGATACGCAGTATTTT. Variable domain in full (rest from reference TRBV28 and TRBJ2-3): DVKVTQSSRYLVKRTGEKVFLECVQDMDHENMFWYRQDPGLGLRLIYFSYDVKMKEKGDIPEGYSVSREKKERFSLILESASTNQTSMYLCASSLFQASGSGDTQYFGPGTRLTVL.

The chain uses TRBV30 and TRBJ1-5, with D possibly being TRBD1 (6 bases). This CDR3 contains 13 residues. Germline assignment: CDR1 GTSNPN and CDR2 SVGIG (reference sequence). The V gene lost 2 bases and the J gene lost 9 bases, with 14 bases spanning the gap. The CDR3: CAWSLQGIRPQHF. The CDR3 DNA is TGTGCCTGGAGTTTACAGGGTATCAGGCCCCAGCATTTT.

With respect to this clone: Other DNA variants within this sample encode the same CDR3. For the CDR3, the DNA is TGTGCCAGCAGCAGGACTAGCGGGAGCTCCTACGAGCAGTACTTC. This codes for CASSRTSGSSYEQYF. V is TRBV28 and J is TRBJ2-7; 13 nucleotides line up with TRBD2. CDR3 length: 15 amino acids. CDR1 and CDR2 (germline): MDHEN, SYDVKM. With 6 bases clipped from V and 0 bases from J, the junction kept 2 bases outside the gene matches.

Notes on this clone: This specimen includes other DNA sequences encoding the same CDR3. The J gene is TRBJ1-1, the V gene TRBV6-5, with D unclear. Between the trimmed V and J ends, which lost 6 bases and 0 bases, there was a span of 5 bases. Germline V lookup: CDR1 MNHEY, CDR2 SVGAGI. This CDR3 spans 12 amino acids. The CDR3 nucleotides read TGTGCCAGCAGGAGGATGAACACTGAAGCTTTCTTT. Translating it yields CASRRMNTEAFF.

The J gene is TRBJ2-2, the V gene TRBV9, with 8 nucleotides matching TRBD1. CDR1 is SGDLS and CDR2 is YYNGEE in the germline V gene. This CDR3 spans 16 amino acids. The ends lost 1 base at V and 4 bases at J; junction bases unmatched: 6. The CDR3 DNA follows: TGTGCCAGCAGCGTACCCGGAGACAGGGGCACCGGGGAGCTGTTTTTT. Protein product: CASSVPGDRGTGELFF.